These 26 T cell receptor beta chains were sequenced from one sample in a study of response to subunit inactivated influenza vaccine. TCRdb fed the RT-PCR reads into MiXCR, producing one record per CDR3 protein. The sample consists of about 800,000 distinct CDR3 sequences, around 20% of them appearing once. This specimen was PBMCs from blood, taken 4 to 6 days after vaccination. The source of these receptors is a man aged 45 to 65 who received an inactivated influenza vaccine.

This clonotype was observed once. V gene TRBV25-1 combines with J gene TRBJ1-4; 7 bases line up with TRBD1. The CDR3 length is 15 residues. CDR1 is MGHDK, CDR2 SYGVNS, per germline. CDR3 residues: CVPPGTEATNEKLFF. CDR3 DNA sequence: TGTGTCCCCCCCGGGACAGAAGCAACTAATGAAAAACTGTTTTTT.

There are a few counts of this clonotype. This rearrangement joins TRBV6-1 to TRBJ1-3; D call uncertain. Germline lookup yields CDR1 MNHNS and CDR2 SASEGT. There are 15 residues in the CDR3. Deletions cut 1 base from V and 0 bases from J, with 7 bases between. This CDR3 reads CASSEVGDSGNTIYF. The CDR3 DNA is TGTGCCAGCAGTGAAGTTGGAGACTCTGGAAACACCATATATTTT.

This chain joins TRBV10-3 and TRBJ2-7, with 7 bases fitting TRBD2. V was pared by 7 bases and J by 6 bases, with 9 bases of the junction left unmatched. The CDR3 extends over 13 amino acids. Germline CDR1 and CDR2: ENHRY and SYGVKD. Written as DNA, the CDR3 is TGTGCCATCACCAGGGACTACCCCTCCGAGCAGTACTTC. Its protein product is CAITRDYPSEQYF.

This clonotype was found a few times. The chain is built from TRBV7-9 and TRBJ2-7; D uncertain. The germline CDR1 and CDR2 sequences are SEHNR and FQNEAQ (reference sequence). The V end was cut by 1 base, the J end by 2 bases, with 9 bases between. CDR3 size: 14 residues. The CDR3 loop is CASSLVRPPYEQYF. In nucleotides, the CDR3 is TGTGCCAGCAGCTTAGTTCGGCCGCCCTACGAGCAGTACTTC.

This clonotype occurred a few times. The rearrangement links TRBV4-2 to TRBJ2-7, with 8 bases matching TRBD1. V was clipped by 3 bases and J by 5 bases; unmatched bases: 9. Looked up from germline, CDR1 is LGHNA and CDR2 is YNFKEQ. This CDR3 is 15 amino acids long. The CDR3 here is CASSHEGQAVDEQYF. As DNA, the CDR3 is TGTGCCAGCAGCCACGAGGGACAGGCGGTGGACGAGCAGTACTTC.

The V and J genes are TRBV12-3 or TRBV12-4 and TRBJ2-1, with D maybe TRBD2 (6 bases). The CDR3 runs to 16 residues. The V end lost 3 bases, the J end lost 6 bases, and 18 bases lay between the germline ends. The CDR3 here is CASSLGLLLLVNEQFF. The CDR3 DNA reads TGTGCCAGCAGTTTGGGACTCCTACTTTTAGTCAATGAGCAGTTCTTC.

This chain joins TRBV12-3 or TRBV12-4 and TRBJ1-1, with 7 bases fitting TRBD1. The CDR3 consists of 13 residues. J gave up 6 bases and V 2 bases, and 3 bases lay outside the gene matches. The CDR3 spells CASSLYRGAEAFF. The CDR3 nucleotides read TGTGCCAGCAGTTTATACAGGGGCGCTGAAGCTTTCTTT.

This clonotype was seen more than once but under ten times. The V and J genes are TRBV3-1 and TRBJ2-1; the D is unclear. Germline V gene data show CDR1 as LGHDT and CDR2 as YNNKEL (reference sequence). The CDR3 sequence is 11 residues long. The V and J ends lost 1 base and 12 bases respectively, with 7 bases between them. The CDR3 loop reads CASSQGGGQFF. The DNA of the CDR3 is TGTGCCAGCAGCCAAGGAGGTGGGCAGTTCTTC.

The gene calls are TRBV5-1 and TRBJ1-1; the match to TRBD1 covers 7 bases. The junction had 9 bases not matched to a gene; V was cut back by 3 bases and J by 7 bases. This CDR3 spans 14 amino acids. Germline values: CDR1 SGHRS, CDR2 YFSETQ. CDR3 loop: CASSSSGTELEAFF. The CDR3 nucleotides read TGCGCCAGCAGCTCCTCCGGGACAGAACTTGAAGCTTTCTTT.

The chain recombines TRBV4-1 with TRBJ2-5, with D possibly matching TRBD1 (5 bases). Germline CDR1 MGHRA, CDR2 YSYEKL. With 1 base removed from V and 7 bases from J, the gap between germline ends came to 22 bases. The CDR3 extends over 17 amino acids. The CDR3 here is CASSQGGGAPQSWTQYF. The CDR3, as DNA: TGCGCCAGCAGCCAAGGAGGTGGGGCTCCTCAAAGTTGGACCCAGTACTTC.

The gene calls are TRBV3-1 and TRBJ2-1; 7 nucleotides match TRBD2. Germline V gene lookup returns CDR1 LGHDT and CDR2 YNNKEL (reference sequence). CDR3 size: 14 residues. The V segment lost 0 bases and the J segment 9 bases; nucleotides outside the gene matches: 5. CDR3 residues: CASSQETKRGEQFF. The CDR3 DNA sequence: TGTGCCAGCAGCCAAGAGACAAAGCGGGGTGAGCAGTTCTTC.

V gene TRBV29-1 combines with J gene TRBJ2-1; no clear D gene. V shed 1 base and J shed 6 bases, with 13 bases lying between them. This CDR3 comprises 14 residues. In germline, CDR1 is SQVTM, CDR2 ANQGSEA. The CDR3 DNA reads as TGCAGCGTTGAAGCCTTTGGCAGGAGCAATGAGCAGTTCTTC. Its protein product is CSVEAFGRSNEQFF.

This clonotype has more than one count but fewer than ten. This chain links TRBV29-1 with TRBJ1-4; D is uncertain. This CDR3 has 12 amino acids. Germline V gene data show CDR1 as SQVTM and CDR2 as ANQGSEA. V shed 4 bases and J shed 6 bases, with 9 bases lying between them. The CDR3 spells CSVVVGDEKLFF. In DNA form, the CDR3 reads TGCAGCGTTGTAGTTGGGGATGAAAAACTGTTTTTT.

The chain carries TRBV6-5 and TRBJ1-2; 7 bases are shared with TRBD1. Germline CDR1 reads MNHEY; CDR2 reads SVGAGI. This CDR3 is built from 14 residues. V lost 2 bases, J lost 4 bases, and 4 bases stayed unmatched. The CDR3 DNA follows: TGTGCCAGCAGTTACGGCAGGGGGACCTATGGCTACACCTTC. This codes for CASSYGRGTYGYTF.

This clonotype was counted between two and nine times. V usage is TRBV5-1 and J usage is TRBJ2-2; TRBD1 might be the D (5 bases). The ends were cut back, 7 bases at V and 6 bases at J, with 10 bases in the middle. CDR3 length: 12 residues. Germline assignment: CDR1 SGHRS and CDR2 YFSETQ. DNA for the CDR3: TGCGCCAGCGGGTTAGGGGCCGGGGAGCTGTTTTTT. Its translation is CASGLGAGELFF.

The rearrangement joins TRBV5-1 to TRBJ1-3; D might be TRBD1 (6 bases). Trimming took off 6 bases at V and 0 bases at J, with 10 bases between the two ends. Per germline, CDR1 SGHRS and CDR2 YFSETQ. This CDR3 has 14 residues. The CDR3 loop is CASTTGSSGNTIYF. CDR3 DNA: TGCGCCAGCACCACAGGGTCCTCTGGAAACACCATATATTTT.

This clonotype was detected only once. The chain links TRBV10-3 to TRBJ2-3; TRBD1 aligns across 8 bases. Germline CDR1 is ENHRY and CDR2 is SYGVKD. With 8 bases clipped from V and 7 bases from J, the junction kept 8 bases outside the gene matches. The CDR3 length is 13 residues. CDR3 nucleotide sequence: TGTGCCATCTTGGGGCAGGGGGCTCATACGCAGTATTTT. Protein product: CAILGQGAHTQYF.

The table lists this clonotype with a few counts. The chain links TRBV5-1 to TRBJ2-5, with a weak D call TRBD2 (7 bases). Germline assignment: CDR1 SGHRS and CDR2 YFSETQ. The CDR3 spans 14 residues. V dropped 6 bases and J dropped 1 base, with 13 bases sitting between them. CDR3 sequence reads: CASMRGGTQETQYF. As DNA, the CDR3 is TGCGCCAGCATGAGGGGGGGGACCCAAGAGACCCAGTACTTC.

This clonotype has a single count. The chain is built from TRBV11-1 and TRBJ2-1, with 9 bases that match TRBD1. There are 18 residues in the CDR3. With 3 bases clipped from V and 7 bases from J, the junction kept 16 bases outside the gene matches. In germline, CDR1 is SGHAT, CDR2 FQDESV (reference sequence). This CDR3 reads CASSFSRFGTGQLNEQFF. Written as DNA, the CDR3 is TGTGCCAGCAGCTTCTCGAGATTTGGGACAGGGCAACTGAATGAGCAGTTCTTC.

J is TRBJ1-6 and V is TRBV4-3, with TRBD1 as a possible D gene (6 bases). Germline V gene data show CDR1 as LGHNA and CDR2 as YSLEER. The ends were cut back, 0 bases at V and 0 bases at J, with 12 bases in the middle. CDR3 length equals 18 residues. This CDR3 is CASSQDSPDSSYNSPLHF. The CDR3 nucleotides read TGCGCCAGCAGCCAAGATAGTCCGGACAGCTCCTATAATTCACCCCTCCACTTT.

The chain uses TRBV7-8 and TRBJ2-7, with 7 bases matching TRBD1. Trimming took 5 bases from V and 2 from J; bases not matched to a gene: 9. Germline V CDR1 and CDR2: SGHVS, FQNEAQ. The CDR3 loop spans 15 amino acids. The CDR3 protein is CASSLGQVNTYEQYF. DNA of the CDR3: TGTGCCAGCAGCCTTGGACAGGTTAACACCTACGAGCAGTACTTC.

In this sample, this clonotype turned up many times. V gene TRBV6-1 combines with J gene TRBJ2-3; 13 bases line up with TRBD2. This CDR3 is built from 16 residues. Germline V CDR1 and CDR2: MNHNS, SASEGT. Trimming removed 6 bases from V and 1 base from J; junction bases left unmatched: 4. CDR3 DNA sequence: TGTGCCAGCAGCCATGGACTAGCGGGAGGCACAGATACGCAGTATTTT. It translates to CASSHGLAGGTDTQYF.

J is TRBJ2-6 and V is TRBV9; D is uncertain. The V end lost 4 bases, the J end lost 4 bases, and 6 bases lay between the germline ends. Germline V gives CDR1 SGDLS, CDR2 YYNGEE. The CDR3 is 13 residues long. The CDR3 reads CASSFPGANVLTF. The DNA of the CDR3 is TGTGCCAGCAGCTTTCCCGGGGCCAACGTCCTGACTTTC.

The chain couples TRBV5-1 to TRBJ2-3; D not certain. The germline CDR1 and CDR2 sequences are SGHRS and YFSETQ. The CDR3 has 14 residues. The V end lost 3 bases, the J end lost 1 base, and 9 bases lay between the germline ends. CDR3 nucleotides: TGCGCCAGCAGCTCGGCTTATCGCACAGATACGCAGTATTTT. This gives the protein CASSSAYRTDTQYF.

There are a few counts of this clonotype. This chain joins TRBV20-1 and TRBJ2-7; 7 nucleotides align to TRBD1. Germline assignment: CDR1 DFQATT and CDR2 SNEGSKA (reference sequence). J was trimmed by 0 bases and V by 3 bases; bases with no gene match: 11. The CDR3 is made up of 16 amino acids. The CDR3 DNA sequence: TGCAGTGCTAGGGACCTGTTGCAGGGGGTCTCCTACGAGCAGTACTTC. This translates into CSARDLLQGVSYEQYF.

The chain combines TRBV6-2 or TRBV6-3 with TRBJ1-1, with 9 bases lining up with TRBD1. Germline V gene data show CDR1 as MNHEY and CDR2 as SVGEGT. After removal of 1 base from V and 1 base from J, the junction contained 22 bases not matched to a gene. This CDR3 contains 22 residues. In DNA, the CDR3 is TGTGCCAGCAGTTACTATACCATACCCCCGCGACTACAGGGGGCTCAGAACACTGAAGCTTTCTTT. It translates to CASSYYTIPPRLQGAQNTEAFF.